The present entry profiles one T cell receptor (beta chain) with its context. Antigen: not known. Treatment in this sample: AdE1-LMPpoly-expanded autologous EBV-specific T-cell therapy followed by anti-PD-1 nivolumab. This table comes from immunoSEQ multiplex PCR, and its TCRdb copy is limited to in-frame clones, with some not included. The sample holds fewer than 20,000 clones, over 80% seen once. Germline CDR1 SGHRS, CDR2 YFSETQ. There are 15 residues in the CDR3. The germline V and J ends were trimmed by 4 bases and 5 bases, with 19 bases remaining between them. This record comes from a study of EBV T-cell therapy then PD-1 blockade in nasopharyngeal carcinoma.

This sample comprised CD8+ T cells from blood, obtained at day 0 from a patient whose treatment included autologous EBV-specific T cells and nivolumab. This chain joins TRBV5-1 and TRBJ2-7, with unresolved D. The receptor comes from a man aged 35 to 55 with nasopharyngeal carcinoma. As DNA, the CDR3 is TGCGCCAGCAGCGCAAGTATGAGCTTCTGGGACGAGCAGTACTTC. Translated: CASSASMSFWDEQYF.